The clone carrying this T cell receptor (beta chain) was observed a few times. Its antigen is unknown. One junction end does not reproduce the germline sequence, and a read error may be involved. Arm-PCR of CDR3 regions and iRepertoire HTBI primers were used to build TCR beta libraries. TCRdb processed the multiplex PCR reads anew with MiXCR; each CDR3 protein has one entry. The sample gives roughly 430,000 distinct CDR3 sequences, over 20% of which show up once; approximately 15% is in the top ten. This specimen comes from a study of regulatory T cells in long-lasting Graves disease. This CDR3 is 14 amino acids long. Germline-derived CDR1 and CDR2 are MNHEY and SMNVEV (reference sequence). Time point reported: persistent/refractory GD, antithyroid drugs over 5 years with positive TRAb. After RNA was extracted from PBMCs, the TCR library was made from it. Criteria from the American Thyroid Association guidelines were applied to diagnose Graves' disease. The collection involved drawing approximately 9.9 milliliters of peripheral blood into EDTA tubes.

Study-level results: Persistent disease favored TRBV28, TRBJ1-2 and TRBJ2-5. Persistent patients shared more public clonotypes (approximately 2,800) than new patients (just under 1,000).

The sample was peripheral blood mononuclear cells (PBMCs), taken when the disease was refractory, from a patient treated with antithyroid drugs. The sequence was collected from a female donor with Graves disease. This chain uses TRBV27 with TRBJ1-1; perhaps TRBD1 as D (6 bases). CDR3 DNA sequence: TGTGCCAGCAGTTTATTTTTCGGGGGCGGGGAATGGAGCTTT. Translating it yields CASSLFFGGGEWSF.